The rows below give T cell receptor beta chains drawn from one sample of a study of blood T cell repertoires in COVID-19. Sequencing was performed with immunoSEQ multiplex PCR; in TCRdb, only in-frame clones are kept and a portion is missing. The data hold tens of thousands of clones, with nearly 90% observed a single time. Sequencing was performed on peripheral blood. The receptor set was obtained from a man in his fifties or sixties with active COVID-19. The CDR3 runs from the conserved cysteine through the conserved F or W.

v_call: TRBV18
cdr3_length: 14
j_call: TRBJ1-1
cdr3_aa: CASSPGQGNTEAFF

v_call: TRBV6-4
cdr3_length: 17
j_call: TRBJ2-3
cdr3_aa: CASSDSIEGQGVDTQYF

v_call: TRBV7-2
cdr3_length: 16
j_call: TRBJ2-4
cdr3_aa: CASTQLAGRAKNIQYF

v_call: TRBV19
cdr3_length: 14
j_call: TRBJ2-5
cdr3_aa: CASSEGGAGETQYF

v_call: TRBV6-5
cdr3_length: 12
j_call: TRBJ1-1
cdr3_aa: CASSTGNTEAFF

v_call: TRBV24-1
cdr3_length: 12
j_call: TRBJ1-5
cdr3_aa: CATSSSDQPQHF

v_call: TRBV6-1
cdr3_length: 15
j_call: TRBJ1-5
cdr3_aa: CASSEKGGWDQPQHF

v_call: TRBV18
cdr3_length: 13
j_call: TRBJ1-2
cdr3_aa: CASSPSRDYGYTF

v_call: TRBV28
cdr3_length: 15
j_call: TRBJ1-1
cdr3_aa: CASSTQGAQETEAFF

v_call: TRBV10-3
cdr3_length: 14
j_call: TRBJ1-2
cdr3_aa: CAISESRGTGGYTF

v_call: TRBV19
cdr3_length: 15
j_call: TRBJ1-5
cdr3_aa: CASSMIELGNQPQHF

v_call: TRBV7-6
cdr3_length: 16
j_call: TRBJ1-1
cdr3_aa: CASSSVGGLRFSEAFF

v_call: TRBV28
cdr3_length: 14
j_call: TRBJ2-7
cdr3_aa: CASRPAGGSYEQYF

v_call: TRBV5-1
cdr3_length: 13
j_call: TRBJ2-3
cdr3_aa: CASSFDYTDTQYF

v_call: TRBV7-3
cdr3_length: 21
j_call: TRBJ2-1
cdr3_aa: CASSLRPRERGLAGVYNEQFF

v_call: TRBV11-2
cdr3_length: 15
j_call: TRBJ2-3
cdr3_aa: CASSSATLVADTQYF

v_call: TRBV25-1
cdr3_length: 17
j_call: TRBJ2-1
cdr3_aa: CASSEYFEGESVNEQFF

v_call: TRBV4-1
cdr3_length: 13
j_call: TRBJ2-7
cdr3_aa: CASSGQGEYEQYF

v_call: TRBV2
cdr3_length: 14
j_call: TRBJ2-7
cdr3_aa: CASSGGSLSYEQYF

v_call: TRBV9
cdr3_length: 16
j_call: TRBJ2-1
cdr3_aa: CASSVTTSAGPYEQFF